A selection of T cell receptor beta chains follows, all from one sample in a study of response to subunit inactivated influenza vaccine. TCRdb reanalysed the RT-PCR reads using MiXCR and keeps one entry per CDR3 protein. In the table there are more than 400,000 distinct CDR3 sequences, roughly 7.6% of which are singletons. Sample: PBMCs from blood, taken roughly 24 months after vaccination. These receptors were obtained from a man between 50 and 70 years old who received an inactivated influenza vaccine. The CDR3 runs from the conserved cysteine through the conserved F or W. A D gene is named only where the DNA matches it firmly. Part of the rows lack a size; the others show once, few, many or a class for expanded clones.

J gene,D gene,V gene,clone size,CDR3 protein,CDR3 DNA
TRBJ1-1,.,TRBV20-1,.,CSASQLTPFQGRMNTEAFF,TGCAGTGCCTCCCAACTTACTCCATTCCAGGGACGCATGAACACTGAAGCTTTCTTT
TRBJ2-3,TRBD2,TRBV20-1,.,CSAGGTSGRTDTQYF,TGCAGTGCGGGGGGGACTAGCGGGAGAACAGATACGCAGTATTTT
TRBJ1-1,.,TRBV12-3/TRBV12-4,.,CASAIQGARGAFF,TGTGCCAGCGCGATACAGGGAGCGCGGGGAGCTTTCTTT
TRBJ2-2,TRBD2,TRBV5-1,.,CASSLVLAGGPGTGELFF,TGCGCCAGCAGCTTGGTCCTAGCGGGAGGGCCTGGCACCGGGGAGCTGTTTTTT
TRBJ2-2,.,TRBV9,.,CASSPLGPLATGELFF,TGTGCCAGCAGCCCCCTTGGTCCGTTAGCGACCGGGGAGCTGTTTTTT
TRBJ2-1,TRBD1,TRBV7-9,few,CASSLVFGQGLFF,TGTGCCAGCAGCTTAGTCTTTGGACAGGGGTTATTCTTC
TRBJ2-3,.,TRBV12-3/TRBV12-4,many,CASSFRESTDTQYF,TGTGCCAGCAGTTTCCGAGAAAGCACAGATACGCAGTATTTT
TRBJ2-1,.,TRBV7-2,many,CASSLAVVYEQFF,TGTGCCAGCAGCTTAGCCGTCGTATATGAGCAGTTCTTC
TRBJ2-5,TRBD2,TRBV7-2,few,CASSSASGVQETQYF,TGTGCCAGCAGCTCCGCCAGCGGGGTCCAAGAGACCCAGTACTTC
TRBJ1-6,TRBD1,TRBV3-1,many,CASGAGGRNSPLHF,TGTGCCAGCGGAGCAGGGGGACGGAATTCACCCCTCCACTTT
TRBJ2-1,.,TRBV7-6,.,CASSPIVGEQFF,TGTGCCAGCAGCCCCATCGTAGGTGAGCAGTTCTTC
TRBJ1-4,.,TRBV4-3,.,CASSQVYRDNLVATNEKLFF,TGCGCCAGCAGCCAAGTGTACCGGGACAACTTAGTTGCAACTAATGAAAAACTGTTTTTT
TRBJ2-2,TRBD1,TRBV4-3,.,CASSLRQGASGELFF,TGCGCCAGCAGCCTACGACAGGGGGCGTCCGGGGAGCTGTTTTTT
TRBJ1-1,.,TRBV7-2,few,CASSLALTGPTEAFF,TGTGCCAGCAGCTTAGCGCTAACGGGACCCACTGAAGCTTTCTTT
TRBJ2-3,.,TRBV11-2,.,CASSLAYRVADTQYF,TGTGCCAGCAGCTTAGCATACAGGGTCGCAGATACGCAGTATTTT
TRBJ2-1,TRBD2,TRBV14,many,CASSRLAGGAFGQFF,TGTGCCAGCAGCCGTCTAGCGGGGGGGGCCTTTGGGCAGTTCTTC
TRBJ1-6,.,TRBV20-1,many,CSAPTPGLGTPLHF,TGCAGTGCTCCCACGCCGGGATTAGGGACACCCCTCCACTTT
TRBJ2-5,TRBD2,TRBV5-1,few,CASSFQAGAETQYF,TGCGCCAGCAGCTTCCAAGCGGGAGCGGAGACCCAGTACTTC
TRBJ1-4,.,TRBV15,.,CATSRDQDMGYEKLFF,TGTGCCACCAGCAGAGATCAGGATATGGGATATGAAAAACTGTTTTTT
TRBJ2-1,.,TRBV10-3,many,CAISELGLVGEQFF,TGTGCCATCAGTGAGTTAGGCCTAGTGGGCGAGCAGTTCTTC
TRBJ2-7,.,TRBV9,few,CASSVAGGISYEQYF,TGTGCCAGCAGCGTAGCGGGGGGCATTTCCTACGAGCAGTACTTC
TRBJ1-6,.,TRBV5-1,many,CASGRDTAAHSPLHF,TGCGCCAGCGGACGAGACACCGCCGCTCATTCACCCCTCCACTTT
TRBJ2-4,TRBD1,TRBV28,many,CASSRATGGVVNIQYF,TGTGCCAGCAGTCGCGCGACAGGGGGCGTAGTAAACATTCAGTACTTC
TRBJ1-4,TRBD1,TRBV4-3,many,CASSQEYRQGHEKLFF,TGCGCCAGCAGCCAGGAATACCGACAGGGGCACGAAAAACTGTTTTTT
TRBJ2-1,TRBD1,TRBV25-1,many,CASSGQGARNEQFF,TGTGCCAGCAGTGGACAGGGGGCCAGGAATGAGCAGTTCTTC
TRBJ2-1,.,TRBV5-1,many,CASAQGGYNEQFF,TGCGCCAGCGCGCAGGGGGGGTACAATGAGCAGTTCTTC
TRBJ1-5,TRBD1,TRBV20-1,many,CSARGRDRGVPPSNQPQHF,TGCAGTGCTAGAGGGAGGGACAGGGGGGTCCCCCCTAGCAATCAGCCCCAGCATTTT
TRBJ2-7,.,TRBV6-2/TRBV6-3,many,CASQNTSRGINLQYF,TGTGCCAGCCAGAACACTAGCCGGGGCATAAATCTCCAGTACTTC
TRBJ2-1,.,TRBV11-2,few,CASSLGTRILGAGNEQFF,TGTGCCAGCAGCTTAGGGACTCGTATCTTGGGGGCGGGTAATGAGCAGTTCTTC
TRBJ1-5,.,TRBV12-3/TRBV12-4,many,CASSSGRGSNQPQHF,TGTGCCAGCAGTTCGGGCAGAGGTAGCAATCAGCCCCAGCATTTT
TRBJ2-2,TRBD2,TRBV24-1,.,CATSDLRAGRVTGELFF,TGTGCCACCAGTGATTTGAGGGCCGGGAGGGTAACCGGGGAGCTGTTTTTT
TRBJ2-7,.,TRBV5-1,few,CASSLARGDEQYF,TGCGCCAGCAGCTTGGCAAGGGGAGACGAGCAGTACTTC
TRBJ2-1,.,TRBV5-1,.,CASSLAGGATYNEQFF,TGCGCCAGCAGCTTGGCAGGGGGGGCTACCTACAATGAGCAGTTCTTC
TRBJ2-1,TRBD2,TRBV10-3,few,CAISEVLAGGPNNEQFF,TGTGCCATCAGTGAGGTGTTAGCGGGAGGGCCTAATAATGAGCAGTTCTTC
TRBJ1-6,.,TRBV20-1,.,CSARDPGAGSPLHF,TGCAGTGCTAGAGATCCGGGGGCAGGATCACCCCTCCACTTT
TRBJ2-1,.,TRBV7-9,few,CASSPDPVGNEQFF,TGTGCCAGCAGTCCAGACCCGGTGGGGAATGAGCAGTTCTTC
TRBJ2-6,.,TRBV6-5,.,CASSIQDSGANVLTF,TGTGCCAGCAGTATACAGGATTCTGGGGCCAACGTCCTGACTTTC
TRBJ2-1,TRBD1,TRBV9,few,CASSGDRFGLRGEQFF,TGTGCCAGCAGCGGGGACAGGTTTGGCCTTAGGGGTGAGCAGTTCTTC
TRBJ2-1,TRBD1,TRBV15,few,CATSRDRDRVVHEQFF,TGTGCCACCAGCAGAGACCGGGACAGGGTTGTCCATGAGCAGTTCTTC
TRBJ1-6,.,TRBV6-5,few,CASRYREGNSPLHF,TGTGCCAGCAGGTACAGGGAGGGGAATTCACCCCTCCACTTT
TRBJ2-3,.,TRBV7-3,.,CASSLNRKDTQYF,TGTGCCAGCAGCTTAAACAGAAAAGATACGCAGTATTTT
TRBJ2-1,.,TRBV24-1,few,CATSDWGRGHNEQFF,TGTGCCACCAGTGACTGGGGGAGGGGGCACAATGAGCAGTTCTTC
TRBJ1-6,.,TRBV4-3,many,CASSQDVGTALVSPLHF,TGCGCCAGCAGCCAAGATGTAGGCACGGCTCTCGTTTCACCCCTCCACTTT
TRBJ2-7,.,TRBV10-1,.,CASSEYGGPNYEQYF,TGCGCCAGCAGTGAGTATGGGGGTCCCAACTACGAGCAGTACTTC
TRBJ1-1,.,TRBV19,once,CASRTVHMNTEAFF,TGTGCCAGTAGGACCGTTCACATGAACACTGAAGCTTTCTTT
TRBJ2-7,TRBD1,TRBV12-3/TRBV12-4,many,CASSSRDRGPYEQYF,TGTGCCAGCAGTTCCCGGGACAGGGGGCCCTACGAGCAGTACTTC
TRBJ2-7,TRBD2,TRBV6-2/TRBV6-3,few,CASSYSITSGSYEQYF,TGTGCCAGCAGTTACTCGATAACTAGCGGGAGCTACGAGCAGTACTTC
TRBJ2-7,.,TRBV7-2,few,CASSLKLGFEQYF,TGTGCCAGCAGCCTAAAGCTGGGTTTCGAGCAGTACTTC
TRBJ2-7,.,TRBV5-6,few,CASSYAGQAYEQYF,TGTGCCAGCAGCTACGCGGGACAAGCCTACGAGCAGTACTTC
TRBJ2-3,.,TRBV14,few,CASSPPGGRGTDTQYF,TGTGCCAGCAGCCCGCCCGGGGGGCGAGGCACAGATACGCAGTATTTT
TRBJ1-3,.,TRBV6-1,.,CASSDSVYSGNTIYF,TGTGCCAGCAGTGACAGCGTCTACTCTGGAAACACCATATATTTT
TRBJ1-5,.,TRBV3-1,few,CASSQAGTGWHF,TGTGCCAGCAGCCAAGCGGGTACAGGGTGGCATTTT
TRBJ1-1,TRBD1,TRBV20-1,.,CSARVGADREAFF,TGCAGTGCTAGGGTAGGAGCGGACAGGGAAGCTTTCTTT
TRBJ2-5,.,TRBV7-6,many,CASSLGGQGSFLETQYF,TGTGCCAGCAGCTTAGGGGGCCAGGGGAGTTTTCTGGAGACCCAGTACTTC
TRBJ1-3,TRBD1,TRBV12-3/TRBV12-4,.,CASSLGQATFGNTIYF,TGTGCCAGCAGTTTGGGACAGGCCACCTTTGGAAACACCATATATTTT